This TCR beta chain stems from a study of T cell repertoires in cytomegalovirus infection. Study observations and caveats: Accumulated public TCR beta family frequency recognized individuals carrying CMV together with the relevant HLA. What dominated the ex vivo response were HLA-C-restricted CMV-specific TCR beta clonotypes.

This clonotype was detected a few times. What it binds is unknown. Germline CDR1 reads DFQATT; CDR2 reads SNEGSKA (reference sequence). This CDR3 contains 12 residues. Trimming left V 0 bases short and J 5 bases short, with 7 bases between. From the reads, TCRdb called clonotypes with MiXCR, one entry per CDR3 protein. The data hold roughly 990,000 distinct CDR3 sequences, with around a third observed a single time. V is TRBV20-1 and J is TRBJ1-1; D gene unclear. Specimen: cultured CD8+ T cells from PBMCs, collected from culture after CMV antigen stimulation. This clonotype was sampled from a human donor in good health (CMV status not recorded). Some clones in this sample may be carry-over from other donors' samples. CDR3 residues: CSARDSGTEAFF. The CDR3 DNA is TGCAGTGCTAGAGATTCCGGGACTGAAGCTTTCTTT.